The 32 T cell receptor beta chains in this list originate from one sample, sequenced in a study of immune cell composition in non-small cell lung cancer. Normal lung was taken at the farthest possible site, at least 3 cm from tumour. Method: immunoSEQ multiplex PCR; TCRdb's copy keeps in-frame clones and lacks some. This sample carries about 3,400 clones, around 84% of them seen once, and the ten largest clones take approximately 12%. Sequencing was done on a sample of non-adjacent lung tissue. These receptors were taken from a human donor with non-small cell lung cancer.

The V gene is TRBV27, the J gene TRBJ1-5; TRBD1 agrees at 8 bases. Germline CDR1 reads MNHEY; CDR2 reads SMNVEV (reference sequence). CDR3 length: 13 amino acids. V lost 9 bases to trimming and J lost 5 bases; unmatched junction nucleotides: 6. The CDR3 DNA reads TGTGCCAGTATGACAGGGGCGGATCAGCCCCAGCATTTT. Translation gives CASMTGADQPQHF.

This clone came up once. The chain uses TRBV6-6 and TRBJ1-4; maybe TRBD1 (6 bases). The V and J ends lost 3 bases and 4 bases respectively, with 15 bases between them. There are 16 residues in the CDR3. Germline V gene sequence: CDR1 MNHNY, CDR2 SVGAGI (reference sequence). The CDR3, as DNA: TGTGCCAGCAGTTATCGGAACGGACAGCTTAATGAAAAACTGTTTTTT. This sequence encodes CASSYRNGQLNEKLFF.

The CDR3 sequence: CASSLEARVGDTQYF. The CDR3 nucleotides are TGCGCCAGCAGCTTGGAGGCCAGGGTCGGGGATACGCAGTATTTT. The rearrangement uses TRBV5-1 and TRBJ2-3; possibly TRBD1 for D (5 bases). Germline CDR1 SGHRS, CDR2 YFSETQ. V shed 0 bases and J shed 6 bases, with 14 bases lying between them. The CDR3 consists of 15 residues.

The chain joins TRBV19 to TRBJ1-1; TRBD1 matches at 10 bases. There are 15 residues in the CDR3. Looked up from germline, CDR1 is LNHDA and CDR2 is SQIVND (reference sequence). V lost 6 bases, J lost 0 bases, and 4 bases stayed unmatched. CDR3 protein: CASRSGTGVNTEAFF. CDR3 coding DNA: TGTGCCAGTAGGTCCGGGACAGGGGTGAACACTGAAGCTTTCTTT.

This clone was observed a single time. V is TRBV4-3 and J is TRBJ2-7; TRBD1 matches 12 bases. Trimming removed 0 bases from V and 9 bases from J; junction bases left unmatched: 9. The germline V gene has CDR1 LGHNA and CDR2 YSLEER. The CDR3 covers 16 residues. The CDR3 loop is CASSQEIGTGGAGQYF. The CDR3, as DNA: TGCGCCAGCAGCCAAGAAATTGGGACAGGGGGCGCCGGGCAGTACTTC.

V and J are TRBV19 and TRBJ2-1; no clear D gene. The germline gives CDR1 LNHDA, CDR2 SQIVND (reference sequence). This CDR3 contains 15 residues. V lost 4 bases, J lost 0 bases, and 10 bases lay in between. The chain's CDR3 is CASSTPSSSYNEQFF. CDR3 coding DNA: TGTGCCAGTAGTACCCCTTCCTCCTCCTACAATGAGCAGTTCTTC.

In its sample, this clone is medium-sized (0.01 to 0.1%). The J gene is TRBJ2-3, the V gene TRBV5-4; TRBD2 matches at 13 bases. Trimming removed 4 bases from V and 2 bases from J; junction bases left unmatched: 7. Germline V lookup: CDR1 SGHNT, CDR2 YYREEE (reference sequence). The CDR3 runs 17 residues. CDR3 sequence: CASSVRLAGGPTDTQYF. CDR3 sequence (DNA): TGTGCCAGCAGCGTCAGACTAGCGGGAGGCCCCACAGATACGCAGTATTTT.

This sequence joins TRBV7-3 and TRBJ2-3; 16 bases are a match to TRBD2. Germline assignment: CDR1 SGHTA and CDR2 FQGTGA. After removal of 8 bases from V and 1 base from J, the junction contained 6 bases not matched to a gene. The CDR3 extends over 17 amino acids. CDR3 residues: CASAGLAGGGGTDTQYF. The DNA of the CDR3 is TGTGCCAGCGCGGGACTAGCGGGAGGGGGTGGCACAGATACGCAGTATTTT.

The gene calls are TRBV7-2 and TRBJ1-4, with TRBD1 matching over 7 bases. Per germline, CDR1 SGHTA and CDR2 FQGNSA. Trimming removed 5 bases from V and 3 bases from J; junction bases left unmatched: 6. The CDR3 length is 15 residues. The CDR3 is CASSPQTGPNEKLFF. CDR3 in DNA: TGTGCCAGCAGCCCGCAGACAGGGCCTAATGAAAAACTGTTTTTT.

This chain connects TRBV29-1 to TRBJ2-1, with TRBD2 as a possible D gene (7 bases). V lost 4 bases and J lost 9, with 16 bases in between. The CDR3 spans 13 residues. Germline V CDR1 and CDR2: SQVTM, ANQGSEA. CDR3 nucleotide sequence: TGCAGCGTTGCAGCGGGACAAAGGGGTGAGCAGTTCTTC. It translates to CSVAAGQRGEQFF.

The V call is TRBV28, the J call TRBJ1-6, with 7 bases identical to TRBD1. The CDR3 runs 15 residues. Trimming removed 8 bases from V and 7 bases from J; junction bases left unmatched: 11. The V gene's germline CDR1 is MDHEN and CDR2 SYDVKM. CDR3 in amino acids: CASLPTDRLNSPLHF. The CDR3, as DNA: TGTGCCAGCCTCCCGACGGACAGGTTAAATTCACCCCTCCACTTT.

CDR3 in DNA: TGTGCCAGCAGTGCCGTGACAGGGGGCGGAAACACTGAAGCTTTCTTT. Protein sequence: CASSAVTGGGNTEAFF. V and J are TRBV9 and TRBJ1-1, with 10 bases aligning to TRBD1. Germline CDR1 reads SGDLS; CDR2 reads YYNGEE. The V gene end was trimmed by 5 bases and the J gene end by 2 bases; junction bases not matched to a gene: 9. The CDR3 is 16 residues long.

CDR3 sequence (DNA): TGTGCCAGCAAACCGGGACTCAGAATACTCAATGAGCAGTTCTTC. Its protein is CASKPGLRILNEQFF. This chain joins TRBV6-5 and TRBJ2-1; weak D call: TRBD2 (6 bases). Per the germline V gene, CDR1 is MNHEY and CDR2 is SVGAGI. This CDR3 contains 15 residues. The V end lost 7 bases, the J end lost 6 bases, and 19 bases lay between the germline ends.

The chain uses TRBV28 and TRBJ1-2; perhaps TRBD1 as D (6 bases). V was pared by 3 bases and J by 6 bases, with 14 bases between. The germline CDR1 and CDR2 sequences are MDHEN and SYDVKM. The CDR3 spans 14 residues. DNA of the CDR3: TGTGCCAGCAGTTTGGGAAACCGGGACAATGGCTACACCTTC. Protein product: CASSLGNRDNGYTF.

The chain links TRBV28 to TRBJ2-7, with 11 bases identical to TRBD2. CDR3 length: 17 amino acids. Trimming took 1 base from V and 0 from J; bases not matched to a gene: 5. CDR1 and CDR2 (germline): MDHEN, SYDVKM. The CDR3 sequence is CASSLFPGTSGSYEQYF. CDR3 sequence (DNA): TGTGCCAGCAGTTTATTCCCCGGGACTAGCGGCTCCTACGAGCAGTACTTC.

The chain employs TRBV18 and TRBJ1-5; D is possibly TRBD1 (5 bases). Trimming removed 2 bases from V and 1 base from J, with 9 bases in between. From germline, CDR1 is KGHSH and CDR2 LQKENI. This CDR3 has 15 amino acids. CDR3 amino acids: CASSPMEGSNQPQHF. As DNA, the CDR3 is TGTGCCAGCTCACCAATGGAGGGGAGCAATCAGCCCCAGCATTTT.

This chain connects TRBV18 to TRBJ2-5, with TRBD1 as a possible D gene (6 bases). Trimming stripped 1 base from V and 6 bases from J, with 21 bases between. The CDR3 loop spans 17 amino acids. Germline V gives CDR1 KGHSH, CDR2 LQKENI. The CDR3 reads CASSPRNSGRGVKTQYF. As DNA, the CDR3 is TGTGCCAGCTCACCACGAAACTCTGGCAGGGGAGTAAAGACCCAGTACTTC.

The chain links TRBV5-5 to TRBJ1-2; a possible D gene is TRBD1 (5 bases). The CDR3 is 15 residues long. Trimming cost V 3 bases and J 2 bases, with 14 bases left between them. The germline V gene encodes CDR1 SGHKS and CDR2 YYEKEE (reference sequence). CDR3 coding DNA: TGTGCCAGCAGCTACCTTCTGACAGCGAACTATGGCTACACCTTC. Encoded protein: CASSYLLTANYGYTF.

This chain connects TRBV6-5 to TRBJ2-3; D call uncertain. The CDR3 covers 14 residues. Trimming stripped 4 bases from V and 4 bases from J, with 12 bases between. Germline V CDR1 and CDR2: MNHEY, SVGAGI. Here the CDR3 DNA reads TGTGCCAGCAGTTTTTTGGCCACCGCAGATACGCAGTATTTT. Its protein is CASSFLATADTQYF.

The rearrangement joins TRBV27 to TRBJ1-1, with TRBD1 matching over 7 bases. V shed 5 bases, J shed 10 bases, and the junction held 16 bases outside the gene matches. The CDR3 loop spans 15 amino acids. Germline V gene data show CDR1 as MNHEY and CDR2 as SMNVEV (reference sequence). The CDR3 DNA sequence: TGTGCCAGCAGTCGAACCTCGTCCGGACAGGTGGGAGCTTTCTTT. Translated, it gives CASSRTSSGQVGAFF.

This clone was counted only a few times. The rearrangement joins TRBV6-4 to TRBJ1-2, with 8 bases lining up with TRBD1. This CDR3 region has 15 residues. The V gene's germline CDR1 is MRHNA and CDR2 SNTAGT. Unmatched junction bases numbered 9, after V lost 5 bases and J lost 4 bases. CDR3 amino acids: CASSTSGTGSYGYTF. CDR3 sequence (DNA): TGTGCCAGCAGTACGTCCGGGACAGGCTCCTATGGCTACACCTTC.

The chain combines TRBV7-9 with TRBJ1-1, with TRBD1 as a possible D gene (5 bases). CDR3 length: 14 residues. The germline gives CDR1 SEHNR, CDR2 FQNEAQ (reference sequence). The germline V and J ends were trimmed by 6 bases and 11 bases, with 22 bases remaining between them. For the CDR3, the DNA is TGTGCCAGCAGTCCACTATCCGGGGGGGTTGGGGCTTTCTTT. Translated: CASSPLSGGVGAFF.

The chain is built from TRBV5-4 and TRBJ2-7; D ambiguous. The germline CDR1 and CDR2 sequences are SGHNT and YYREEE (reference sequence). The CDR3 runs to 13 residues. V lost 2 bases to trimming and J lost 3 bases, with 9 bases between them. CDR3 sequence (DNA): TGTGCCAGCAGCTTCCAGGTAAACTACGAGCAGTACTTC. Amino acid sequence: CASSFQVNYEQYF.

This clone appeared once. This chain uses TRBV19 with TRBJ2-2; D perhaps matches TRBD2 (6 bases). Per the germline V gene, CDR1 is LNHDA and CDR2 is SQIVND (reference sequence). Trimming removed 7 bases from V and 4 bases from J, with 19 bases in between. The CDR3 totals 16 residues. CDR3 DNA sequence: TGTGCCAGTACCCGGGCCGGCGGGATGGCCACCGGGGAGCTGTTTTTT. Encoded protein: CASTRAGGMATGELFF. Full variable domain (missing parts from reference TRBV19 and TRBJ2-2): DGGITQSPKYLFRKEGQNVTLSCEQNLNHDAMYWYRQDPGQGLRLIYYSQIVNDFQKGDIAEGYSVSREKKESFPLTVTSAQKNPTAFYLCASTRAGGMATGELFFGEGSRLTVL.

The J gene is TRBJ2-2, the V gene TRBV5-4; 16 positions agree with TRBD2. CDR1 is SGHNT and CDR2 is YYREEE in the germline V gene (reference sequence). The CDR3 totals 19 residues. V shed 4 bases, J shed 5 bases, and the junction held 11 bases outside the gene matches. The CDR3 region is CASSTGLAGGPMETGELFF. The CDR3 coding sequence is TGTGCCAGCAGCACGGGACTAGCGGGAGGGCCGATGGAAACCGGGGAGCTGTTTTTT.

The chain links TRBV5-1 to TRBJ1-1, with a possible D match to TRBD1 (6 bases). The V end lost 2 bases, the J end lost 4 bases, and 18 bases lay between the germline ends. Per the germline V gene, CDR1 is SGHRS and CDR2 is YFSETQ. This CDR3 is built from 16 residues. Here the CDR3 reads CASSFMLPQGGTEAFF. As DNA, the CDR3 is TGCGCCAGCAGCTTTATGCTCCCACAGGGTGGCACTGAAGCTTTCTTT. Full variable domain (rest looked up from reference TRBV5-1 and TRBJ1-1): KAGVTQTPRYLIKTRGQQVTLSCSPISGHRSVSWYQQTPGQGLQFLFEYFSETQRNKGNFPGRFSGRQFSNSRSEMNVSTLELGDSALYLCASSFMLPQGGTEAFFGQGTRLTVV.

The chain combines TRBV2 with TRBJ1-1; 10 bases match TRBD1. Looked up from germline, CDR1 is SNHLY and CDR2 is FYNNEI. V lost 1 base, J lost 5 bases, and 1 base stayed unmatched. The CDR3 is 14 residues long. CDR3 nucleotides: TGTGCCAGCAGTGAAGGACAGGGGGCGACTGAAGCTTTCTTT. Protein product: CASSEGQGATEAFF.

This chain uses TRBV19 with TRBJ1-2; perhaps TRBD1 as D (5 bases). The germline V gene has CDR1 LNHDA and CDR2 SQIVND (reference sequence). The CDR3 is 13 residues long. Trimming left V 3 bases short and J 5 bases short, with 10 bases between. The CDR3 DNA is TGTGCCAGTAGTATTCGGGGGTCTTATGGCTACACCTTC. It is translated as CASSIRGSYGYTF.

The chain is built from TRBV28 and TRBJ2-7; the D gene is possibly TRBD1 (6 bases). Germline values: CDR1 MDHEN, CDR2 SYDVKM. The CDR3 totals 12 residues. Between the trimmed V and J ends, which lost 6 bases and 7 bases, there was a span of 13 bases. In DNA form, the CDR3 reads TGTGCCAGCAGGGACAGCCTAGATGAGCAGTACTTC. Protein sequence: CASRDSLDEQYF.

The chain uses TRBV30 and TRBJ2-4; TRBD2 agrees at 11 bases. Germline CDR1 GTSNPN, CDR2 SVGIG (reference sequence). This CDR3 has 15 residues. The junction had 8 bases not matched to a gene; V was cut back by 2 bases and J by 8 bases. This CDR3 is CAWSPKGLAGDIQYF. The CDR3 coding sequence is TGTGCCTGGAGTCCAAAAGGACTAGCGGGTGACATTCAGTACTTC.

The CDR3 spells CASRVQGNTEAFF. Here the CDR3 DNA reads TGCGCCAGCAGGGTTCAGGGGAACACTGAAGCTTTCTTT. The rearrangement joins TRBV5-1 to TRBJ1-1; D possibly corresponds to TRBD1 (5 bases). The CDR3 runs 13 residues. Germline lookup yields CDR1 SGHRS and CDR2 YFSETQ. V dropped 5 bases and J dropped 1 base, with 9 bases sitting between them.

The chain links TRBV5-4 to TRBJ2-7, with 7 nucleotides matching TRBD2. The CDR3 extends over 12 amino acids. Unmatched junction bases numbered 4, after V lost 4 bases and J lost 6 bases. CDR1 and CDR2 from the germline V gene are SGHNT and YYREEE (reference sequence). The CDR3 coding sequence is TGTGCCAGCAGCCCCAGCGGGATCGAGCAGTACTTC. This codes for CASSPSGIEQYF.